This T cell receptor (beta chain) appears in the sequencing data of a study of identical twins' blood T cells. Study in general: About six alpha and roughly six beta libraries together yielded 54 million or so reads.

This clonotype showed up just a few times. Trimming cost V 7 bases and J 4 bases, with 16 bases left between them. This CDR3 comprises 13 residues. Germline loops: CDR1 SQVTM, CDR2 ANQGSEA. Libraries were made from RNA as TCR cDNA, using a modified protocol. Each TCR cDNA library carried sample-specific barcodes on both ends. TCRdb re-called the 5' RACE reads through MiXCR, storing one row per CDR3 protein. The sample holds 400,000 or so distinct CDR3 sequences, about 28% seen once. The material sequenced was PBMCs. This chain joins TRBV29-1 and TRBJ1-1, with D possibly being TRBD1 (5 bases). The receptor's source is a woman aged 18-49 years in good health. CDR3 nucleotides: TGCAGCGCCCGGCAGGGCGGACGCACTGAAGCTTTCTTT. Its translation: CSARQGGRTEAFF.